These 7 T cell receptor beta chains originate from one sample sequenced in a study of T cells after yellow fever vaccination. Each CDR3 protein gets one entry after TCRdb re-called the 5' RACE reads with MiXCR. The sample holds about 370,000 distinct CDR3 sequences, around 10% seen once. Sequencing used PBMCs, obtained on the day of the first yellow fever vaccination. Receptors were obtained from a man aged 18 to 29 who received the YFV17D yellow fever vaccine.

In nucleotides, the CDR3 is TGTGCCAGCAGTTACGGATCCGGGACAGGGCTCGCCCACACAGATACGCAGTATTTT. Protein product: CASSYGSGTGLAHTDTQYF. The chain uses TRBV6-5 and TRBJ2-3; 9 bases are a match to TRBD1. CDR1 is MNHEY and CDR2 is SVGAGI in the germline V gene. Losses at the gene ends were 2 bases for V and 2 bases for J; bases not matched to a gene: 14. The CDR3 has 19 amino acids.

This clonotype was observed a few times. V usage is TRBV5-1 and J usage is TRBJ1-6; tentative D call: TRBD1 (6 bases). The germline V gene encodes CDR1 SGHRS and CDR2 YFSETQ. CDR3 length equals 15 residues. V lost 1 base and J 9 bases, leaving 14 bases between the germline ends. CDR3 region: CASSLRQGRGSPLHF. The CDR3 DNA follows: TGCGCCAGCAGCTTGCGGCAGGGGAGGGGTTCACCCCTCCACTTT.

The chain recombines TRBV9 with TRBJ2-5; 7 bases are a match to TRBD1. J gave up 0 bases and V 2 bases, and 10 bases lay outside the gene matches. Germline V gives CDR1 SGDLS, CDR2 YYNGEE. The CDR3 runs to 17 residues. DNA for the CDR3: TGTGCCAGCAGCGTGGGGAGCCGGCAGGGGGACCAAGAGACCCAGTACTTC. Encoded protein: CASSVGSRQGDQETQYF.

The chain couples TRBV9 to TRBJ2-5; 10 bases are a match to TRBD2. The CDR3 extends over 17 amino acids. V lost 0 bases and J lost 2; bases outside the gene matches: 7. Germline CDR1 and CDR2: SGDLS and YYNGEE. CDR3 nucleotide sequence: TGTGCCAGCAGCGTAGCCGCTAGCGGGGGAAGTCAAGAGACCCAGTACTTC. Its protein is CASSVAASGGSQETQYF.

The V gene is TRBV19, the J gene TRBJ2-2, with 7 bases aligning to TRBD1. Germline assignment: CDR1 LNHDA and CDR2 SQIVND (reference sequence). The CDR3 runs to 19 residues. The trim removed 7 bases at V and 6 bases at J, leaving 23 bases unmatched. The CDR3 DNA is TGTGCCAGTACCGTAGTGAACCCTTACAGGGGAACAGGTCCCGGGGAGCTGTTTTTT. The encoded protein is CASTVVNPYRGTGPGELFF.

CDR3 in DNA: TGCGCCAGCAGCGGATGGTGGTCTTGGGGACAGCTCAATGAGCAGTTCTTC. It codes for CASSGWWSWGQLNEQFF. The rearrangement uses TRBV4-3 and TRBJ2-1, with 7 bases identical to TRBD1. The CDR3 totals 17 residues. The V and J ends lost 5 bases and 6 bases, in that order; junction bases with no gene match: 16. Germline loops: CDR1 LGHNA, CDR2 YSLEER.

This clonotype was observed a few times. The chain joins TRBV7-6 to TRBJ2-5; 10 nucleotides line up with TRBD1. V lost 1 base, J lost 0 bases, and 2 bases stayed unmatched. The CDR3 extends over 16 amino acids. Germline V lookup: CDR1 SGHVS, CDR2 FNYEAQ. The CDR3, as DNA: TGTGCCAGCAGCTTAGGGGGGACAGGGGACCAAGAGACCCAGTACTTC. Translated, it gives CASSLGGTGDQETQYF.